The clone carrying this T cell receptor (beta chain) was seen ten or more times. In germline, CDR1 is MNHNY, CDR2 SVGAGI (reference sequence). Germline trimming cut 4 bases from V and 6 bases from J; bases unmatched to any gene: 9. The CDR3 runs 15 residues. TCRdb called the RACE reads again in MiXCR, with one record for every CDR3 protein. The data contain approximately 400,000 distinct CDR3 sequences, 5% to 6.5% of them singletons. The data derive from a study of human T cells and chemical hapten exposure. The time point was: pre-sensitization, week 0. The sample's treatment: therapeutic diphenylcyclopropenone sensitization with weekly scalp DPC.

Source: whole blood, taken in connection with sensitization to the hapten diphenylcyclopropenone (DPC). The rearrangement uses TRBV6-6 and TRBJ2-7; 10 nucleotides match TRBD1. The TCR comes from a woman aged 50 to 65 with alopecia areata. Some clones in this sample may be carry-over from other donors' samples. CDR3 sequence (DNA): TGTGCCAGCAGTTTAGACGGGACAGGGGTTCTCGAGCAGTACTTC. Encoded protein: CASSLDGTGVLEQYF.